This is a list of T cell receptor beta chains from one sample in a study of graft-versus-host responses after intestinal transplantation. No antigen is known for these receptors. Profiling relied on immunoSEQ multiplex PCR, and the TCRdb table lists in-frame clones only, not all of them. The table includes 90,000 to 130,000 clones, around 93% detected once. Material: unstimulated CD8+ T cells sorted from spleen or lymph node cells, obtained before intestinal transplant. These receptors all stem from a human donor who received an intestinal transplant. Each CDR3 is given with its conserved first and last residue. The order of the fields is J gene, clone size, D gene, CDR3 length, V gene, CDR3 protein, CDR3 DNA. D genes are given only for firm matches. Only part of the rows carry a size: once, few, many, or a class if the clone is expanded.

J: TRBJ1-1; size: NA; D: TRBD1; length: 14; V: TRBV27; CDR3: CASRLGQGVPEAFF; DNA: TGTGCCAGCAGGCTCGGACAGGGGGTTCCCGAAGCTTTCTTT
J: TRBJ2-7; size: once; D: TRBD1; length: 17; V: TRBV5-4; CDR3: CASSLVGSRQGSYEQYF; DNA: TGTGCCAGCAGCTTGGTTGGTTCGAGACAGGGGTCCTACGAGCAGTACTTC
J: TRBJ2-7; size: NA; D: NA; length: 12; V: TRBV30; CDR3: CALGLLTDEQYF; DNA: TGTGCCCTAGGGCTCCTAACGGACGAGCAGTACTTC
J: TRBJ2-2; size: NA; D: TRBD2; length: 16; V: TRBV12-5; CDR3: CASGLIERGYTGELFF; DNA: TGTGCTAGTGGTTTGATCGAGCGGGGGTACACCGGGGAGCTGTTTTTT
J: TRBJ2-7; size: NA; D: NA; length: 14; V: TRBV2; CDR3: CASSEARVRGEQYF; DNA: TGTGCCAGCAGTGAAGCGCGGGTTAGGGGCGAGCAGTACTTC
J: TRBJ1-1; size: NA; D: NA; length: 14; V: TRBV5-6; CDR3: CASSMGSQNTEAFF; DNA: TGTGCCAGCAGCATGGGCAGTCAGAACACTGAAGCTTTCTTT
J: TRBJ2-1; size: NA; D: NA; length: 15; V: TRBV30; CDR3: CAWSGSASSYNEQFF; DNA: TGTGCCTGGAGTGGCTCAGCCAGCTCCTACAATGAGCAGTTCTTC
J: TRBJ2-7; size: NA; D: NA; length: 12; V: TRBV25-1; CDR3: CASRGKVREQYF; DNA: TGTGCCAGCAGGGGGAAGGTGCGCGAGCAGTACTTC
J: TRBJ2-7; size: once; D: NA; length: 13; V: TRBV29-1; CDR3: CSVEGQHSYEQYF; DNA: TGCAGCGTTGAAGGGCAGCACTCCTACGAGCAGTACTTC
J: TRBJ2-1; size: NA; D: NA; length: 13; V: TRBV28; CDR3: CASSLGPFNEQFF; DNA: TGTGCCAGCAGTTTAGGTCCTTTCAATGAGCAGTTCTTC
J: TRBJ1-1; size: once; D: NA; length: 13; V: TRBV5-1; CDR3: CASSLNSYTEAFF; DNA: TGCGCCAGCAGCTTGAATTCTTACACTGAAGCTTTCTTT
J: TRBJ1-3; size: NA; D: NA; length: 17; V: TRBV5-6; CDR3: CASSLAVRPPEDDTIYF; DNA: TGTGCCAGCAGCTTGGCCGTCAGGCCCCCAGAGGACGACACCATATATTTT
J: TRBJ2-7; size: once; D: NA; length: 13; V: TRBV13; CDR3: CASSLGRGYEQYF; DNA: TGTGCCAGCAGCTTAGGACGGGGGTACGAGCAGTACTTC
J: TRBJ2-5; size: NA; D: TRBD1; length: 16; V: TRBV19; CDR3: CASSMRPGQIKETQYF; DNA: TGTGCCAGTAGTATGCGCCCGGGACAGATTAAAGAGACCCAGTACTTC
J: TRBJ2-5; size: NA; D: NA; length: 17; V: TRBV15; CDR3: CATSRLGGARGKETQYF; DNA: TGTGCCACCAGCCGTCTAGGGGGGGCCAGAGGTAAAGAGACCCAGTACTTC
J: TRBJ2-7; size: NA; D: NA; length: 13; V: TRBV27; CDR3: CASSLGVTNEQYF; DNA: TGTGCCAGCAGTTTAGGGGTGACTAACGAGCAGTACTTC
J: TRBJ2-6; size: NA; D: NA; length: 15; V: TRBV14; CDR3: CASSQNRPGANVLTF; DNA: TGTGCCAGCAGCCAAAATAGACCTGGGGCCAACGTCCTGACTTTC
J: TRBJ1-1; size: NA; D: NA; length: 13; V: TRBV6-5; CDR3: CASSYSRAREAFF; DNA: TGTGCCAGCAGTTACTCGAGGGCCCGCGAGGCTTTCTTT
J: TRBJ2-1; size: NA; D: NA; length: 14; V: TRBV9; CDR3: CASSAGGQNNEQFF; DNA: TGTGCCAGCAGCGCGGGGGGACAAAACAATGAGCAGTTCTTC
J: TRBJ2-7; size: NA; D: TRBD2; length: 15; V: TRBV6-5; CDR3: CASSYVAGGPNEQYF; DNA: TGTGCCAGCAGTTACGTCGCGGGAGGGCCGAACGAGCAGTACTTC
J: TRBJ2-7; size: NA; D: NA; length: 16; V: TRBV11-2; CDR3: CASSLDSQGGSYEQYF; DNA: TGTGCCAGCAGCTTAGATAGCCAGGGCGGATCCTACGAGCAGTACTTC
J: TRBJ2-7; size: once; D: NA; length: 13; V: TRBV28; CDR3: CATWPPQTYEQYF; DNA: TGTGCCACCTGGCCACCACAGACCTACGAGCAGTACTTC
J: TRBJ2-1; size: NA; D: TRBD2; length: 16; V: TRBV5-1; CDR3: CASSLPTSGTYSEQFF; DNA: TGCGCCAGCAGCTTGCCGACTAGCGGGACTTACAGTGAGCAGTTCTTC
J: TRBJ2-3; size: NA; D: TRBD2; length: 18; V: TRBV29-1; CDR3: CSAGRGLAGEADPDTQYF; DNA: TGCAGCGCTGGTCGGGGACTAGCGGGAGAGGCCGACCCAGATACGCAGTATTTT
J: TRBJ1-5; size: few; D: NA; length: 15; V: TRBV19; CDR3: CASSMFTLINQPQHF; DNA: TGTGCCAGTAGTATGTTCACCCTCATCAATCAGCCCCAGCATTTT
J: TRBJ2-2; size: NA; D: NA; length: 16; V: TRBV7-9; CDR3: CASSYAGTANTGELFF; DNA: TGTGCCAGCAGCTACGCTGGGACCGCGAACACCGGGGAGCTGTTTTTT
J: TRBJ2-7; size: NA; D: NA; length: 15; V: TRBV19; CDR3: CASSTPGLQSYEQYF; DNA: TGTGCCAGTAGTACCCCGGGACTTCAATCCTACGAGCAGTACTTC
J: TRBJ2-5; size: NA; D: NA; length: 12; V: TRBV11-2; CDR3: CASSTAVETQYF; DNA: TGTGCCAGCAGCACCGCAGTAGAGACCCAGTACTTC
J: TRBJ2-5; size: NA; D: TRBD1; length: 12; V: TRBV4-1; CDR3: CASGTGEETQYF; DNA: TGCGCCAGCGGGACAGGGGAAGAGACCCAGTACTTC
J: TRBJ2-3; size: NA; D: TRBD2; length: 18; V: TRBV5-1; CDR3: CASSLAKGLAGKGGTQYF; DNA: TGCGCCAGCAGCTTGGCGAAAGGACTAGCGGGAAAAGGAGGTACGCAGTATTTT
J: TRBJ2-5; size: NA; D: NA; length: 14; V: TRBV23-1; CDR3: CASSEEGSRETQYF; DNA: TGCGCCAGCAGTGAGGAGGGGTCCCGGGAGACCCAGTACTTC
J: TRBJ2-7; size: once; D: NA; length: 13; V: TRBV7-7; CDR3: CASSPQQGYEQYF; DNA: TGTGCTAGCAGCCCCCAACAGGGATACGAGCAGTACTTC
J: TRBJ2-7; size: NA; D: NA; length: 12; V: TRBV5-6; CDR3: CASSNVGYEQYF; DNA: TGCGCCAGCAGCAATGTGGGCTACGAGCAGTACTTC
J: TRBJ2-1; size: NA; D: TRBD1; length: 16; V: TRBV5-1; CDR3: CASSLWGQSSYNEQFF; DNA: TGCGCCAGCAGCCTCTGGGGACAGTCCTCCTACAATGAGCAGTTCTTC
J: TRBJ1-5; size: NA; D: NA; length: 16; V: TRBV4-1; CDR3: CASGGEGGMGNQPQHF; DNA: TGCGCCAGCGGGGGGGAGGGGGGCATGGGCAATCAGCCCCAGCATTTT
J: TRBJ1-3; size: NA; D: NA; length: 17; V: TRBV7-9; CDR3: CASSELIGDAYGNTIYF; DNA: TGTGCCAGCAGCGAACTCATCGGAGACGCTTATGGAAACACCATATATTTT
J: TRBJ2-1; size: NA; D: NA; length: 16; V: TRBV9; CDR3: CASSVDSGGSYNEQFF; DNA: TGTGCCAGCAGCGTAGATAGCGGAGGCTCCTACAATGAGCAGTTCTTC
J: TRBJ1-1; size: NA; D: NA; length: 12; V: TRBV4-2; CDR3: CASSQAVGIAFF; DNA: TGTGCCAGCAGCCAGGCGGTTGGAATCGCTTTCTTT
J: TRBJ2-7; size: NA; D: TRBD1; length: 14; V: TRBV5-1; CDR3: CASNPTGPSYEQYF; DNA: TGCGCCAGCAACCCGACAGGGCCCTCTTACGAGCAGTACTTC
J: TRBJ2-5; size: NA; D: TRBD1; length: 18; V: TRBV27; CDR3: CASKSVTGEGPAQETQYF; DNA: TGTGCCAGTAAGAGCGTGACAGGGGAAGGACCCGCGCAAGAGACCCAGTACTTC
J: TRBJ2-1; size: NA; D: NA; length: 16; V: TRBV10-1; CDR3: CASSRGTAPGYNEQFF; DNA: TGCGCCAGCAGCAGGGGAACGGCTCCGGGGTACAATGAGCAGTTCTTC
J: TRBJ2-7; size: NA; D: NA; length: 14; V: TRBV5-1; CDR3: CASSLDQETYEQYF; DNA: TGCGCCAGCAGCTTGGACCAGGAGACTTACGAGCAGTACTTC
J: TRBJ1-5; size: NA; D: NA; length: 16; V: TRBV11-2; CDR3: CASSLGYGADNQPQHF; DNA: TGTGCCAGCAGCTTGGGGTATGGGGCAGACAATCAGCCCCAGCATTTT
J: TRBJ2-3; size: NA; D: NA; length: 12; V: TRBV10-1; CDR3: CASSESRDTQYF; DNA: TGCGCCAGCAGTGAGTCGAGGGATACGCAGTATTTT
J: TRBJ1-1; size: few; D: NA; length: 15; V: TRBV10-3; CDR3: CAISERADQNTEAFF; DNA: TGTGCCATCAGTGAGAGGGCAGACCAGAACACTGAAGCTTTCTTT
J: TRBJ2-3; size: NA; D: NA; length: 12; V: TRBV7-3; CDR3: CASRSPEGTQYF; DNA: TGTGCCAGCCGATCTCCCGAGGGTACGCAGTATTTT
J: TRBJ2-7; size: NA; D: TRBD2; length: 15; V: TRBV4-1; CDR3: CASSQETSGPYEQYF; DNA: TGCGCCAGCAGCCAAGAAACTAGCGGGCCCTACGAGCAGTACTTC
J: TRBJ1-1; size: NA; D: NA; length: 15; V: TRBV11-2; CDR3: CASSLVGALGAEAFF; DNA: TGTGCCAGCAGCTTAGTTGGCGCACTCGGGGCTGAAGCTTTCTTT
J: TRBJ2-7; size: NA; D: NA; length: 14; V: TRBV27; CDR3: CASSFLGLSYEQYF; DNA: TGTGCCAGCAGTTTTCTAGGGTTGTCCTACGAGCAGTACTTC
J: TRBJ2-7; size: NA; D: TRBD2; length: 12; V: TRBV29-1; CDR3: CSVDASGYEQYF; DNA: TGCAGCGTTGACGCTAGCGGCTACGAGCAGTACTTC
J: TRBJ2-1; size: NA; D: TRBD1; length: 14; V: TRBV2; CDR3: CASSRDRGLNEQFF; DNA: TGTGCCAGCAGTAGGGACAGGGGTTTGAATGAGCAGTTCTTC
J: TRBJ2-4; size: once; D: NA; length: 13; V: TRBV30; CDR3: CAWTSAQKNIQYF; DNA: TGTGCCTGGACCTCGGCCCAGAAAAACATTCAGTACTTC